These 10 T cell receptor beta chains originate from one sample sequenced in a study of molecular identifiers for immune sequencing clone quantification. One entry per CDR3 protein results from TCRdb running MiXCR on the PCR reads. The sample has about 640,000 distinct CDR3 sequences, 15% to 20% seen once; the top ten hold about 0.9%. Specimen: naive CD8+ T cells from blood, with Jurkat cell RNA spiked in. Subset: FACS-sorted CD8+CD4-CCR7+CD45RA+ naive T cells. The receptors here all came from a human donor in good health. Some libraries in this study had Jurkat cell RNA spiked in.

This clonotype was detected many times. V and J are TRBV3-1 and TRBJ2-5; D call uncertain. CDR1 and CDR2 (germline): LGHDT, YNNKEL (reference sequence). The CDR3 covers 15 residues. V lost 1 base, J lost 2 bases, and 11 bases lay in between. This chain's CDR3 is CASSQGVLPQETQYF. In DNA form, the CDR3 reads TGTGCCAGCAGCCAAGGAGTTCTCCCGCAAGAGACCCAGTACTTC.

This clonotype was counted many times. The V call is TRBV6-5, the J call TRBJ2-2; maybe TRBD2 (6 bases). V dropped 0 bases and J dropped 7 bases, with 12 bases sitting between them. CDR3 size: 15 residues. Germline CDR1 is MNHEY and CDR2 is SVGAGI. The CDR3 loop is CASSYSSRRDGELFF. CDR3 DNA: TGTGCCAGCAGTTACTCATCTAGGCGGGACGGGGAGCTGTTTTTT.

This clonotype was counted many times. The V call is TRBV30, the J call TRBJ2-1, with 7 positions matching TRBD2. Germline loops: CDR1 GTSNPN, CDR2 SVGIG (reference sequence). The CDR3 spans 14 residues. With V trimmed by 5 bases and J by 3 bases, 7 bases remained unmatched. The CDR3: CAWGTSAIYNEQFF. The CDR3 nucleotides are TGTGCCTGGGGAACTAGCGCTATCTACAATGAGCAGTTCTTC.

Ten or more counts support this clonotype. The chain has TRBV12-3 or TRBV12-4 and TRBJ1-1; D perhaps matches TRBD1 (6 bases). V lost 2 bases and J 5 bases, leaving 15 bases between the germline ends. The CDR3 runs 15 residues. Here the CDR3 reads CASSLSTGRWTEAFF. The CDR3 nucleotides are TGTGCCAGCAGTTTATCAACAGGGAGGTGGACTGAAGCTTTCTTT.

At least ten counts were recorded for this clonotype. V gene TRBV19 combines with J gene TRBJ1-2; the D is unclear. Germline-derived CDR1 and CDR2 are LNHDA and SQIVND (reference sequence). Trimming shortened V by 7 bases and J by 4 bases, and 13 bases separated the two germline ends. This CDR3 contains 13 residues. The CDR3 protein is CASKGQDGYGYTF. The CDR3, as DNA: TGTGCCAGTAAAGGGCAAGACGGCTATGGCTACACCTTC. Together with reference TRBV19 and TRBJ1-2, the CDR3 gives the full variable domain: DGGITQSPKYLFRKEGQNVTLSCEQNLNHDAMYWYRQDPGQGLRLIYYSQIVNDFQKGDIAEGYSVSREKKESFPLTVTSAQKNPTAFYLCASKGQDGYGYTFGSGTRLTVV.

This clonotype was detected only a few times. The chain joins TRBV4-1 to TRBJ2-3, with D tentatively TRBD2 (6 bases). The CDR3 is made up of 18 amino acids. V lost 1 base and J 3 bases, leaving 20 bases between the germline ends. CDR1 and CDR2 (germline): MGHRA, YSYEKL. DNA for the CDR3: TGCGCCAGCAGCCAAGGCCCCCTCGGGGCGGGGACTACAGATACGCAGTATTTT. This encodes CASSQGPLGAGTTDTQYF.

This clonotype was seen many times. V usage is TRBV19 and J usage is TRBJ2-7; possible D gene TRBD1, 6 bases. CDR1 is LNHDA, CDR2 SQIVND, per germline (reference sequence). The CDR3 has 14 amino acids. V lost 4 bases to trimming and J lost 1 base, with 11 bases between them. CDR3 in amino acids: CASSTTTGSYEQYF. CDR3 bases: TGTGCCAGTAGTACCACTACAGGGTCCTACGAGCAGTACTTC. The full variable domain, in which reference TRBV19 and TRBJ2-7 provide the parts outside the CDR3, is DGGITQSPKYLFRKEGQNVTLSCEQNLNHDAMYWYRQDPGQGLRLIYYSQIVNDFQKGDIAEGYSVSREKKESFPLTVTSAQKNPTAFYLCASSTTTGSYEQYFGPGTRLTVT.

This clonotype was detected many times. The rearrangement links TRBV2 to TRBJ1-4; D unresolved. CDR3 size: 14 residues. Germline CDR1 is SNHLY and CDR2 is FYNNEI. V was cut by 4 bases and J by 4 bases, with 10 bases left in between. Here the CDR3 DNA reads TGTGCCAGCAGTGGCGGACGGAGTAATGAAAAACTGTTTTTT. This codes for CASSGGRSNEKLFF. The variable domain in full, completed from reference TRBV2 and TRBJ1-4, reads EPEVTQTPSHQVTQMGQEVILRCVPISNHLYFYWYRQILGQKVEFLVSFYNNEISEKSEIFDDQFSVERPDGSNFTLKIRSTKLEDSAMYFCASSGGRSNEKLFFGSGTQLSVL.

The rearrangement uses TRBV19 and TRBJ2-7; the D gene is possibly TRBD1 (6 bases). V was shortened by 8 bases and J by 4 bases, with 12 bases between the two germline ends. The CDR3 runs to 12 residues. Per the germline V gene, CDR1 is LNHDA and CDR2 is SQIVND (reference sequence). The CDR3 sequence is CASGPGDYEQYF. CDR3 sequence (DNA): TGTGCCAGTGGACCAGGGGATTACGAGCAGTACTTC. Drawing the rest from reference TRBV19 and TRBJ2-7, the complete variable domain is DGGITQSPKYLFRKEGQNVTLSCEQNLNHDAMYWYRQDPGQGLRLIYYSQIVNDFQKGDIAEGYSVSREKKESFPLTVTSAQKNPTAFYLCASGPGDYEQYFGPGTRLTVT.

Concerning this clonotype: A read error may explain this, as a much larger clone is one base away. Since the CDR3 does not end with the conserved phenylalanine or tryptophan, this likely comes from a read error. The V gene is TRBV20-1, the J gene TRBJ1-1, with D perhaps TRBD1 (6 bases). This CDR3 region has 14 residues. Germline V gene lookup returns CDR1 DFQATT and CDR2 SNEGSKA (reference sequence). The germline V and J ends were trimmed by 0 bases and 0 bases, with 8 bases remaining between them. The CDR3 DNA reads TGCAGTGCTAGAGAAGGGGGTATGAACACTGAAGCTTTCTCT. It encodes CSAREGGMNTEAFS.